This T cell receptor beta chain derives from a study of radiotherapy plus CTLA-4 blockade in lung cancer. At the level of the study: Objective responses were observed in around 17% of patients, and disease control was achieved by approximately 32%.

Turning to this clone: The antigen is not known.

J gave up 4 bases and V 4 bases, and 4 bases lay outside the gene matches. This CDR3 has 14 amino acids. Germline V gene sequence: CDR1 SGHDT, CDR2 YYEEEE. Ipilimumab CTLA-4 blockade and focal radiation were given to patients with chemo-refractory metastatic non-small-cell lung cancer. Measured with immunoSEQ multiplex PCR; TCRdb has only the in-frame clones, and not every one. Of 35,000 to 40,000 clones in the sample, around 85% are singletons; the top ten hold roughly 22%. Study-wide results and caveats: Radiotherapy plus ipilimumab was followed by expansion in blood of tumor-derived TCR clones. Reports identified early blood T cell clone dynamics, with interferon-beta, as the best response predictor.

The sample in question was peripheral blood, obtained from a patient treated with radiotherapy plus ipilimumab. The receptor was derived from a human donor with non-small cell lung cancer whose response to radiotherapy plus ipilimumab could not be evaluated. The rearrangement joins TRBV5-6 to TRBJ2-1, with 8 bases lining up with TRBD2. The CDR3 sequence is CASSGASGYNEQFF. The CDR3 DNA reads TGTGCCAGCAGCGGAGCTAGCGGGTACAATGAGCAGTTCTTC. The variable domain in full, completed from reference TRBV5-6 and TRBJ2-1, reads DAGVTQSPTHLIKTRGQQVTLRCSPKSGHDTVSWYQQALGQGPQFIFQYYEEEERQRGNFPDRFSGHQFPNYSSELNVNALLLGDSALYLCASSGASGYNEQFFGPGTRLTVL.